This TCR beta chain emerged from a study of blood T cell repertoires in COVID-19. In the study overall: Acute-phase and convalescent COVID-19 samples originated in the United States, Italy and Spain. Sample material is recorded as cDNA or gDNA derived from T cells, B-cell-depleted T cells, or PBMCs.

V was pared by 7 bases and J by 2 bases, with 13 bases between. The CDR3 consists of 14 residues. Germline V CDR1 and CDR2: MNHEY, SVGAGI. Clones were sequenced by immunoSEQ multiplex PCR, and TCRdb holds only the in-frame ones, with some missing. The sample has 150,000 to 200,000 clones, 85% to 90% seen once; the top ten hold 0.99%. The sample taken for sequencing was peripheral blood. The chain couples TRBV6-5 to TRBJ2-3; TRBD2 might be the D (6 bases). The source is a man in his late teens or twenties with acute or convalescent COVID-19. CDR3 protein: CASKPGVSTDTQYF. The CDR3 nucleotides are TGTGCCAGCAAACCGGGGGTTTCCACAGATACGCAGTATTTT.